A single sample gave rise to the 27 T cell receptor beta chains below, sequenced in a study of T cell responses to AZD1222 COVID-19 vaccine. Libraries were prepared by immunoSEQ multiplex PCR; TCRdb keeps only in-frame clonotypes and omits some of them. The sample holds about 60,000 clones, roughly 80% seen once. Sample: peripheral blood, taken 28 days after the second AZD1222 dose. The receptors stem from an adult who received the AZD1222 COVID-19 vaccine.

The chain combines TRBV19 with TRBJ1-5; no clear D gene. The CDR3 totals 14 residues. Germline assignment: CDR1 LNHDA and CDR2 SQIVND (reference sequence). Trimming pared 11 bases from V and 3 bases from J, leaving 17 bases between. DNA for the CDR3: TGTGCCGGGAGCTCCGGGCTCCTCAATCAGCCCCAGCATTTT. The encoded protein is CAGSSGLLNQPQHF. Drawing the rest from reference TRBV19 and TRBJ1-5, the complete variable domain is DGGITQSPKYLFRKEGQNVTLSCEQNLNHDAMYWYRQDPGQGLRLIYYSQIVNDFQKGDIAEGYSVSREKKESFPLTVTSAQKNPTAFYLCAGSSGLLNQPQHFGDGTRLSIL.

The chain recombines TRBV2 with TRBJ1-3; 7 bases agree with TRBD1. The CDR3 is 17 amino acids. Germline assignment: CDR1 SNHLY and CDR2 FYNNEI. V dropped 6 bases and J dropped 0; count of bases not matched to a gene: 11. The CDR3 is CASRTRDSRYSGNTIYF. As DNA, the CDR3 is TGTGCCAGCAGGACACGGGACAGCCGATACTCTGGAAACACCATATATTTT.

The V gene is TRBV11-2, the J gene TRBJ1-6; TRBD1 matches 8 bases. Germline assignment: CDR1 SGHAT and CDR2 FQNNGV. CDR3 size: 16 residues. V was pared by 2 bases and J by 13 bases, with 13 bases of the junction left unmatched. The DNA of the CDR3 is TGTGCCAGCAGCTTAACGGACAGGGAAAATTTAGATCCCCTCCACTTT. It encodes CASSLTDRENLDPLHF.

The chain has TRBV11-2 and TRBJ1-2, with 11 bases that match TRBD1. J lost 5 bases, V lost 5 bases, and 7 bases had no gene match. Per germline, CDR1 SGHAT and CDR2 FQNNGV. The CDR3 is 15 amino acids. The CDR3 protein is CASSLPGQGGYGYTF. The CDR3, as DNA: TGTGCCAGCAGCCTGCCGGGACAGGGGGGGTATGGCTACACCTTC.

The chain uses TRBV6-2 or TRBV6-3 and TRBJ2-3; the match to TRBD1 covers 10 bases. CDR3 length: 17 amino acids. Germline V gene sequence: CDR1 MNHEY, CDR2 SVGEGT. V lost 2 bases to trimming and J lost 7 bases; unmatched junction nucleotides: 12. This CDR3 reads CASSYRTGTGDLYTQYF. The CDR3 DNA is TGTGCCAGCAGTTACCGGACCGGGACAGGGGATTTATATACGCAGTATTTT.

CDR3 loop: CASRGNFRAGRAFF. The CDR3 DNA reads TGTGCCAGCAGGGGGAATTTCCGGGCAGGGAGAGCTTTCTTT. The chain employs TRBV2 and TRBJ1-1; D is perhaps TRBD1 (5 bases). CDR3 length: 14 amino acids. Trimming took off 6 bases at V and 10 bases at J, with 21 bases between the two ends. Germline assignment: CDR1 SNHLY and CDR2 FYNNEI.

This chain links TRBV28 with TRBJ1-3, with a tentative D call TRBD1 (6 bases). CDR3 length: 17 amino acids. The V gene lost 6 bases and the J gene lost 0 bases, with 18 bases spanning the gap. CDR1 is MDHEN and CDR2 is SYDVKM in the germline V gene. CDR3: CASSSAGGRYSGNTIYF. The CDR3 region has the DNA TGTGCCAGCAGCTCGGCGGGGGGCAGGTACTCTGGAAACACCATATATTTT. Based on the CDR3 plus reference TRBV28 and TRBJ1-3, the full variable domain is DVKVTQSSRYLVKRTGEKVFLECVQDMDHENMFWYRQDPGLGLRLIYFSYDVKMKEKGDIPEGYSVSREKKERFSLILESASTNQTSMYLCASSSAGGRYSGNTIYFGEGSWLTVV.

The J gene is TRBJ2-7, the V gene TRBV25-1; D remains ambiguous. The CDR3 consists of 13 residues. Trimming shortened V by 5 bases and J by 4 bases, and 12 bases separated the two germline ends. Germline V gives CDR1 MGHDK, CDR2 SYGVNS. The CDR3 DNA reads TGTGCCAGCAGTTCAACGGAACAGTACGAGCAGTACTTC. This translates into CASSSTEQYEQYF.

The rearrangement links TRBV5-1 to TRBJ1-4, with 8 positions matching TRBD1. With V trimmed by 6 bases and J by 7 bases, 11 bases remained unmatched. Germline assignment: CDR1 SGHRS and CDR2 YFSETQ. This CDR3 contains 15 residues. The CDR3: CASKEGTGRGEKLFF. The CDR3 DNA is TGCGCCAGCAAAGAGGGGACAGGTAGAGGTGAAAAACTGTTTTTT.

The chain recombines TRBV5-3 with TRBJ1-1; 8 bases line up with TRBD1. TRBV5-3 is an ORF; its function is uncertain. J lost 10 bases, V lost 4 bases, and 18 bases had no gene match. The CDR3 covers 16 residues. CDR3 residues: CARSQIQTPTGEIAFF. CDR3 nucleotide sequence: TGTGCCAGAAGCCAGATCCAAACCCCGACAGGGGAGATAGCTTTCTTT.

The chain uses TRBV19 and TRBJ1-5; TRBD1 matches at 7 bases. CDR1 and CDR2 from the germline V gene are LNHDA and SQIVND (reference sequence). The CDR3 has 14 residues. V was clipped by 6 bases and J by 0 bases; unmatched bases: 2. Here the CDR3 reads CASRGTDSNQPQHF. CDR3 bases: TGTGCCAGTAGGGGGACAGATAGCAATCAGCCCCAGCATTTT. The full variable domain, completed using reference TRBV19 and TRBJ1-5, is DGGITQSPKYLFRKEGQNVTLSCEQNLNHDAMYWYRQDPGQGLRLIYYSQIVNDFQKGDIAEGYSVSREKKESFPLTVTSAQKNPTAFYLCASRGTDSNQPQHFGDGTRLSIL.

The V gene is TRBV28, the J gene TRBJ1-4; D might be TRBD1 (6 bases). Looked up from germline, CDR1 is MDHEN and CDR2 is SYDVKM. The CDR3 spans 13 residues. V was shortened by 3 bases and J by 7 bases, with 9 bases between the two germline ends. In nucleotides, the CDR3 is TGTGCCAGCAGTTTCAACAGGGCTGAAAAACTGTTTTTT. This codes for CASSFNRAEKLFF. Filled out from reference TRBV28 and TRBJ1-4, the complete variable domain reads DVKVTQSSRYLVKRTGEKVFLECVQDMDHENMFWYRQDPGLGLRLIYFSYDVKMKEKGDIPEGYSVSREKKERFSLILESASTNQTSMYLCASSFNRAEKLFFGSGTQLSVL.

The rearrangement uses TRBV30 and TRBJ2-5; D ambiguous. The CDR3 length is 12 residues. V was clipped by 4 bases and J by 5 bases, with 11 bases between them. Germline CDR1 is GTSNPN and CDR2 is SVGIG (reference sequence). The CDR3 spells CAWIKDSETQYF. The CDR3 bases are TGTGCCTGGATAAAGGATTCGGAGACCCAGTACTTC.

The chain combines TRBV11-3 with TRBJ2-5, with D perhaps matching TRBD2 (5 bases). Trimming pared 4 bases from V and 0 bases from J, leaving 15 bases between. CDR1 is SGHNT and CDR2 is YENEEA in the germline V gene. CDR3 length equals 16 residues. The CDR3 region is CASSSGEAPYQETQYF. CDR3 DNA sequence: TGTGCCAGCAGCTCCGGGGAAGCCCCGTACCAAGAGACCCAGTACTTC.

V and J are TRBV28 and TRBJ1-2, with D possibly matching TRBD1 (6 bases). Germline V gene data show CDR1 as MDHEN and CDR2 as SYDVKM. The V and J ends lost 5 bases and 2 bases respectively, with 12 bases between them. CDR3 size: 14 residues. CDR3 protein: CASSPTGKNYGYTF. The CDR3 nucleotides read TGTGCCAGCAGTCCCACAGGGAAAAACTATGGCTACACCTTC.

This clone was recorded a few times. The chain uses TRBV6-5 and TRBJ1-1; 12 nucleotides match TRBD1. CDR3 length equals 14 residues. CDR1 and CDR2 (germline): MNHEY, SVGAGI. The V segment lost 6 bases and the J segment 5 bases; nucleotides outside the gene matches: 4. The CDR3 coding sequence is TGTGCCAGCAGGCGGGACAGGGGGCCGACTGAAGCTTTCTTT. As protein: CASRRDRGPTEAFF.

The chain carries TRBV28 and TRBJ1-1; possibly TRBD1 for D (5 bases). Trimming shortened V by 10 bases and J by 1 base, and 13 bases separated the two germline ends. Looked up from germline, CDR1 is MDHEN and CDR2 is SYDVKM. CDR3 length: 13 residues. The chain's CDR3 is CATLAGANTEAFF. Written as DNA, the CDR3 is TGTGCCACCCTTGCTGGGGCGAACACTGAAGCTTTCTTT.

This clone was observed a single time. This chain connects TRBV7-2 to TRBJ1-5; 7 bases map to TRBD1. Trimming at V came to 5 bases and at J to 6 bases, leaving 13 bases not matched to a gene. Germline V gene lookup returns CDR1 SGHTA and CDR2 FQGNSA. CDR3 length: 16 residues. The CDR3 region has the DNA TGTGCCAGCAGCCCGAGGGGAGGGGGCGTCGGTCAGCCCCAGCATTTT. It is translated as CASSPRGGGVGQPQHF.

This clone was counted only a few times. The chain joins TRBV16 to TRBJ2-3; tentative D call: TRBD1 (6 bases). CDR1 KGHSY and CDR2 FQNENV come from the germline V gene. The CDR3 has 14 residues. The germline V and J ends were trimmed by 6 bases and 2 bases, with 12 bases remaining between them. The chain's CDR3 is CASSPGGHTDTQYF. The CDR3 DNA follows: TGTGCCAGCAGTCCTGGGGGCCACACAGATACGCAGTATTTT.

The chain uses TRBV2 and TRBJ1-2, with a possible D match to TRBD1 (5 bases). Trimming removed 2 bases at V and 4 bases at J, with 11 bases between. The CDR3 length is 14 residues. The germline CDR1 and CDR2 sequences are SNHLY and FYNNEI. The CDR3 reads CASSEHQGIYGYTF. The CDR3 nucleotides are TGTGCCAGCAGTGAACACCAGGGTATCTATGGCTACACCTTC.

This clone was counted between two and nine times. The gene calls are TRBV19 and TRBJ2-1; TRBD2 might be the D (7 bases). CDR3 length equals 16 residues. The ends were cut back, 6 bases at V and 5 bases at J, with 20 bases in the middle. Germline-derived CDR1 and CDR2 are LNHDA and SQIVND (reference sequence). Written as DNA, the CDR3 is TGTGCCAGTAGGGGAGAGAGCGCGGGGGCCGACAATGAGCAGTTCTTC. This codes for CASRGESAGADNEQFF. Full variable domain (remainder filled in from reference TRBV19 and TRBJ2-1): DGGITQSPKYLFRKEGQNVTLSCEQNLNHDAMYWYRQDPGQGLRLIYYSQIVNDFQKGDIAEGYSVSREKKESFPLTVTSAQKNPTAFYLCASRGESAGADNEQFFGPGTRLTVL.

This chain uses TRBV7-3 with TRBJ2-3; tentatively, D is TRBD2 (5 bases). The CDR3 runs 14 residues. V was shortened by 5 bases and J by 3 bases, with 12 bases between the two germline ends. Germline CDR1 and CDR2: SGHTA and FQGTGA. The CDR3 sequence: CASSPGVSTDTQYF. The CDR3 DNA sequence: TGTGCCAGCAGCCCCGGGGTGTCGACAGATACGCAGTATTTT.

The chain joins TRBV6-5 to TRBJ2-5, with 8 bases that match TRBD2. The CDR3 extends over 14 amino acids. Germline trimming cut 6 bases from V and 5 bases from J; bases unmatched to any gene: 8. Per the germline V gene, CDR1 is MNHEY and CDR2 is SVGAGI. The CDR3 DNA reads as TGTGCCAGCAGCCGCGGGGGGCCCGAGGAGACCCAGTACTTC. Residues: CASSRGGPEETQYF.

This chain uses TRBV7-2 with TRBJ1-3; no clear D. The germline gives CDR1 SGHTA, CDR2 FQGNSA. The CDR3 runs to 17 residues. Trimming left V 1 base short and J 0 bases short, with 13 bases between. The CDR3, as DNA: TGTGCCAGCAGCTTAGTCGGCAGCTCCTTCTCTGGAAACACCATATATTTT. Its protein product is CASSLVGSSFSGNTIYF. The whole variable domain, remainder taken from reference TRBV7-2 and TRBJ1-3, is GAGVSQSPSNKVTEKGKDVELRCDPISGHTALYWYRQSLGQGLEFLIYFQGNSAPDKSGLPSDRFSAERTGGSVSTLTIQRTQQEDSAVYLCASSLVGSSFSGNTIYFGEGSWLTVV.

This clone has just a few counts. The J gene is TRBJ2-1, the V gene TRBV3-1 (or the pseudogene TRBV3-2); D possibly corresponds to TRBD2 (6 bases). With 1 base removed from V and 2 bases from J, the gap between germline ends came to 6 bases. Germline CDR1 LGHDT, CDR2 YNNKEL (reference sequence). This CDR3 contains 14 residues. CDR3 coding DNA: TGTGCCAGCAGCCAAGGGGGGGCCTACAATGAGCAGTTCTTC. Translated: CASSQGGAYNEQFF.

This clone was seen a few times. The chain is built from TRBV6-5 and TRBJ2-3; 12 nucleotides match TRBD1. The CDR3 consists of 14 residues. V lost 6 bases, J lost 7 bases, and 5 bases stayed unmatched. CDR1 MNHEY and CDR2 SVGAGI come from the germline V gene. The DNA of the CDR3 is TGTGCCAGCAGCCGGGGACAGGGGGCCAATACGCAGTATTTT. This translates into CASSRGQGANTQYF.

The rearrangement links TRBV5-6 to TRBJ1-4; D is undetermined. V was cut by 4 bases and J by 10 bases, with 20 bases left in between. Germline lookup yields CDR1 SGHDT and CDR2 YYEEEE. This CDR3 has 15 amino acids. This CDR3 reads CASSQWWARDPKLFF. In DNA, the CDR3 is TGTGCCAGCAGCCAATGGTGGGCAAGGGATCCAAAACTGTTTTTT.